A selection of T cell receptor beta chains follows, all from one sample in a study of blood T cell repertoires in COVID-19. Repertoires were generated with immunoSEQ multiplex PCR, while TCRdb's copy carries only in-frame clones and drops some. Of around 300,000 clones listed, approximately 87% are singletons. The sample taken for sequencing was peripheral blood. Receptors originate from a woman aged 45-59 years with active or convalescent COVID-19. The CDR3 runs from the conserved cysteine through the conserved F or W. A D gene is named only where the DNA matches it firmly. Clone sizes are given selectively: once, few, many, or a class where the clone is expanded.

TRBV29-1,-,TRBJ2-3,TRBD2,CSVVASGSGDTQYF,TGCAGCGTTGTAGCTAGCGGGAGTGGCGATACGCAGTATTTT
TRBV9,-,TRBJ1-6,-,CASSVAGNNSPLHF,TGTGCCAGCAGCGTAGCAGGGAATAATTCACCCCTCCACTTT
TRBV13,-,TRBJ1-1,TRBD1,CASSIRGYTEAFF,TGTGCCAGTTCAATCAGGGGGTACACTGAAGCTTTCTTT
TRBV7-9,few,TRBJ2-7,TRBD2,CASSPSGAAGEQYF,TGTGCCAGCAGCCCCAGCGGGGCCGCGGGGGAGCAGTACTTC
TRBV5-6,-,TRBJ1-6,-,CASSLAVTSYSPLHF,TGTGCCAGCAGCTTGGCGGTCACTAGTTATTCACCCCTCCACTTT
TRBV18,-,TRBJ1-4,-,CASSPVEREKLFF,TGTGCCAGCTCACCGGTGGAGAGGGAAAAACTGTTTTTT
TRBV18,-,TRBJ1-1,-,CASSPDSLNTEAFF,TGTGCCAGCTCACCAGACAGTCTTAACACTGAAGCTTTCTTT
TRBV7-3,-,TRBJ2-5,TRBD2,CASSPSGRKEETQYF,TGTGCCAGCAGCCCAAGCGGGAGGAAAGAAGAGACCCAGTACTTC
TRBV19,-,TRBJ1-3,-,CASSIDPEDSSSGNTIYF,TGTGCCAGTAGTATCGATCCAGAGGACAGCTCGTCTGGAAACACCATATATTTT
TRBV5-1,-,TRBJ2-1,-,CASSWPSGNEQFF,TGCGCCAGCAGCTGGCCCAGCGGGAATGAGCAGTTCTTC
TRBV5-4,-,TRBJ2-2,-,CASSSGTTDTGELFF,TGTGCCAGCAGCTCCGGGACAACGGACACCGGGGAGCTGTTTTTT
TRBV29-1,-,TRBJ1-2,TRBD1,CSVTGGPFYGYTF,TGCAGCGTTACAGGGGGCCCTTTCTATGGCTACACCTTC
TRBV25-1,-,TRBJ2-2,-,CASSERGGELFF,TGTGCCAGCAGCGAAAGGGGCGGGGAGCTGTTTTTT
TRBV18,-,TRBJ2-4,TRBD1,CASSPPEGTGNIQYF,TGTGCCAGCTCACCTCCGGAGGGGACAGGAAACATTCAGTACTTC
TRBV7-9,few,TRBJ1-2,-,CASSRWTEYGYTF,TGTGCCAGCAGCCGCTGGACAGAGTATGGCTACACCTTC
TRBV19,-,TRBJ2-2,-,CASTKGRRTGAGELFF,TGTGCCAGTACCAAAGGACGCCGGACGGGGGCCGGGGAGCTGTTTTTT
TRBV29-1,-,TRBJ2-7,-,CSVVRAGAEQYF,TGCAGCGTTGTACGAGCAGGGGCCGAGCAGTACTTC
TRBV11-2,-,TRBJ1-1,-,CASTPPLHLFTEAFF,TGTGCCAGCACCCCCCCGTTACATCTTTTCACTGAAGCTTTCTTT
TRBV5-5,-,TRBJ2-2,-,CASRAGLTGELFF,TGTGCCAGCAGAGCGGGCCTCACCGGGGAGCTGTTTTTT
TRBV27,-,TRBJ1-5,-,CASSKMGTNQPQHF,TGTGCCAGCAGTAAAATGGGCACCAATCAGCCCCAGCATTTT
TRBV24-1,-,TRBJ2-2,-,CATSDLTRGHVAGELFF,TGTGCCACCAGTGATTTGACCAGGGGACATGTCGCCGGGGAGCTGTTTTTT
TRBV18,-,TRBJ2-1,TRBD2,CASSPSPAGVGNEQFF,TGTGCCAGCTCACCAAGTCCAGCGGGAGTGGGGAATGAGCAGTTCTTC
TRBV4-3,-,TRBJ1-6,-,CASSQLQGSYNSPLHF,TGCGCCAGCAGCCAATTACAGGGCTCCTATAATTCACCCCTCCACTTT
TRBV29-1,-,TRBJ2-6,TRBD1,CSVEGPGGNVLTF,TGCAGCGTTGAGGGTCCAGGGGGCAACGTCCTGACTTTC
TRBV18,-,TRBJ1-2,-,CASSPQGIGYTF,TGTGCCAGCTCACCCCAGGGGATCGGCTACACCTTC
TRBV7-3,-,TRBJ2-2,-,CASSLIRNTGELFF,TGTGCCAGCAGCTTAATCAGGAACACCGGGGAGCTGTTTTTT
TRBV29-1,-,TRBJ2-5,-,CSVVDWETQYF,TGCAGCGTTGTTGACTGGGAGACCCAGTACTTC
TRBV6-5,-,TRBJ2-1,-,CASSYSPGWNEQFF,TGTGCCAGCAGTTACTCGCCAGGGTGGAATGAGCAGTTCTTC
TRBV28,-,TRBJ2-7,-,CATSLSGPPYEQYF,TGTGCCACCTCGTTAAGCGGGCCCCCCTACGAGCAGTACTTC
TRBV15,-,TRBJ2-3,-,CATSRDTIDTDTQYF,TGTGCCACCAGCAGAGATACGATAGACACAGATACGCAGTATTTT
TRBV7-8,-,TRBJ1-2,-,CASSLSPDSPYGYTF,TGTGCCAGCAGCTTATCCCCCGACAGTCCCTATGGCTACACCTTC
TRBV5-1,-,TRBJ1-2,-,CASRTVPGQGYGYTF,TGCGCCAGCAGAACGGTGCCAGGGCAGGGCTATGGCTACACCTTC
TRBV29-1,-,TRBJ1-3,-,CSVTGLDSGNTIYF,TGCAGCGTTACAGGGTTAGACTCTGGAAACACCATATATTTT
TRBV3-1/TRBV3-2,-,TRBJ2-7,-,CASSQAGARTYF,TGTGCCAGCAGCCAAGCAGGGGCCAGAACGTACTTC
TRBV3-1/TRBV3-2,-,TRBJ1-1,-,CASSQRQVNTEAFF,TGTGCCAGCAGCCAAAGACAGGTGAACACTGAAGCTTTCTTT
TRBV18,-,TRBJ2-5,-,CASSPLRTRQETQYF,TGTGCCAGCTCACCACTGCGAACTAGACAAGAGACCCAGTACTTC
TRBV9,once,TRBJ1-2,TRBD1,CASRESPPLAPGDRGIGGYTF,TGTGCCAGCAGAGAGAGCCCCCCGCTAGCTCCGGGTGACAGGGGGATCGGTGGCTACACCTTC
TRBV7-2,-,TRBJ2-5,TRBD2,CASSREGTSGRGQYF,TGTGCCAGCAGCCGGGAGGGGACTAGCGGGAGAGGCCAGTACTTC
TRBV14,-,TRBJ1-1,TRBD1,CASSPGQGLMNTEAFF,TGTGCCAGCAGCCCCGGACAGGGCCTTATGAACACTGAAGCTTTCTTT
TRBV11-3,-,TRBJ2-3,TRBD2,CASSSGRPDTQYF,TGTGCCAGCAGTAGCGGGAGGCCAGATACGCAGTATTTT
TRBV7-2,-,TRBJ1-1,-,CASSLAGQMNTEAFF,TGTGCCAGCAGCTTAGCGGGCCAGATGAACACTGAAGCTTTCTTT
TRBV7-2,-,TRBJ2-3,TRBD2,CASFRRGGRFGTDTQYF,TGTGCCAGCTTTAGGCGGGGGGGCCGATTCGGCACAGATACGCAGTATTTT
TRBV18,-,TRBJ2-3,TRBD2,CASSPTSGGTSTDTQYF,TGTGCCAGCTCACCGACTAGCGGGGGCACTAGCACAGATACGCAGTATTTT
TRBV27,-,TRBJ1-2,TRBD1,CASSPWTGDGAYGYTF,TGTGCCAGCAGTCCCTGGACAGGGGATGGGGCCTATGGCTACACCTTC
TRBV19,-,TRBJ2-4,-,CASSTARIGVGPKNIQYF,TGTGCCAGTAGTACCGCCAGGATAGGGGTTGGGCCCAAAAACATTCAGTACTTC
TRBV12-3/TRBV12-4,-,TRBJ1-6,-,CASSLGGRSPLHF,TGTGCCAGCAGCCTAGGGGGACGTTCACCCCTCCACTTT
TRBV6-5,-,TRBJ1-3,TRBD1,CASSRTGDSGNTIYF,TGTGCCAGCAGTCGGACAGGAGACTCTGGAAACACCATATATTTT
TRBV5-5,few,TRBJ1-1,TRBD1,CASSRQGNTEAFF,TGTGCCAGCAGTCGACAGGGGAACACTGAAGCTTTCTTT
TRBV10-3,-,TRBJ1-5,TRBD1,CAIRSGTGDNQPQHF,TGTGCCATCAGATCCGGGACAGGGGATAATCAGCCCCAGCATTTT
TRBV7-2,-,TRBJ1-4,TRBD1,CASSLAGTGTLFF,TGTGCCAGCAGCTTAGCGGGGACAGGGACACTGTTTTTT
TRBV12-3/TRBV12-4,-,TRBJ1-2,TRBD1,CASSNRGSGYTF,TGTGCCAGCAGTAACAGGGGAAGTGGCTACACCTTC
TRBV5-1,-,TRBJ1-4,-,CASSQGSANEKLFF,TGCGCCAGCAGCCAGGGAAGTGCTAATGAAAAACTGTTTTTT
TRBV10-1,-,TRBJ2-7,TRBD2,CASSEKGLAGRDEQYF,TGCGCCAGCAGTGAAAAGGGACTAGCCGGGAGAGACGAGCAGTACTTC
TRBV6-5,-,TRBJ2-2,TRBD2,CASTAVSGSPGELFF,TGTGCCAGCACGGCAGTTAGCGGGAGCCCCGGGGAGCTGTTTTTT
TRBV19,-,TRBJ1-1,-,CASSIGRGGPTEAFF,TGTGCCAGTAGTATAGGGAGAGGGGGTCCCACTGAAGCTTTCTTT